This record covers a single TCR beta chain. The entry originates in a study of T-cell memory formation after mild COVID-19. Via MiXCR, TCRdb re-called the 5' RACE reads, giving one row per CDR3 protein. Found here are hundreds of thousands of distinct CDR3 sequences, about 19% of them singletons; the top ten hold around 8.4%. Germline values: CDR1 SGHTA, CDR2 FQGNSA. V lost 9 bases and J 2 bases, leaving 7 bases between the germline ends. This CDR3 is built from 11 residues. Source material: PBMCs or a T cell subset sorted from them (not recorded which). This TCR derives from an adult woman who had mild COVID-19 (a few samples of this study predate the infection). Cell type and time point are not known. The chain employs TRBV7-2 and TRBJ2-5, with D possibly matching TRBD1 (5 bases). The CDR3, as DNA: TGTGCCAGTGGGGCACAAGAGACCCAGTACTTC. Translated, it gives CASGAQETQYF.